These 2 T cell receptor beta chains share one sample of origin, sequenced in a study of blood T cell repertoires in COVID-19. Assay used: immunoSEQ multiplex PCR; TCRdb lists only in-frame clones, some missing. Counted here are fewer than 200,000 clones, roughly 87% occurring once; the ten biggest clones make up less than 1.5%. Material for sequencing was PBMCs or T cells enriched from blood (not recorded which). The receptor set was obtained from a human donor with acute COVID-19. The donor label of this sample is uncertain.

CDR3 region: CASSASGTASYNEQFF. The DNA for the CDR3 is TGTGCCAGCAGCGCCTCCGGGACAGCCTCCTACAATGAGCAGTTCTTC. The gene calls are TRBV9 and TRBJ2-1, with 7 nucleotides matching TRBD1. J lost 0 bases, V lost 3 bases, and 6 bases had no gene match. This CDR3 has 16 residues. Germline CDR1 reads SGDLS; CDR2 reads YYNGEE.

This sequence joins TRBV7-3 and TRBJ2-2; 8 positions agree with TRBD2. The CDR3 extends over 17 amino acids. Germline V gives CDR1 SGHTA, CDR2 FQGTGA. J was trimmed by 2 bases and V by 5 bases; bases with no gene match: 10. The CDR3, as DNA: TGTGCCAGCAGCCAATTCGGACTAGCAGGAAACACCGGGGAGCTGTTTTTT. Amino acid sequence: CASSQFGLAGNTGELFF.